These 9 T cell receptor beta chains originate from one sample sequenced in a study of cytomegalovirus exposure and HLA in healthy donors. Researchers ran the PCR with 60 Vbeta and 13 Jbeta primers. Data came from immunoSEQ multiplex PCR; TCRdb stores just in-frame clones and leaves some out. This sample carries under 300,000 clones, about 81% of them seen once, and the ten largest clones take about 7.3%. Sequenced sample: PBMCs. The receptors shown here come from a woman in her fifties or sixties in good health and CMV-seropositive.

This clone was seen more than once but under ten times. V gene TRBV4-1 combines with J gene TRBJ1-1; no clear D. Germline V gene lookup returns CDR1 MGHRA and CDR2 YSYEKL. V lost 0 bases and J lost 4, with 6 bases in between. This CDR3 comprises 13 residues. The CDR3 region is CASSQDASTEAFF. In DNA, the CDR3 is TGCGCCAGCAGCCAAGATGCCAGCACTGAAGCTTTCTTT.

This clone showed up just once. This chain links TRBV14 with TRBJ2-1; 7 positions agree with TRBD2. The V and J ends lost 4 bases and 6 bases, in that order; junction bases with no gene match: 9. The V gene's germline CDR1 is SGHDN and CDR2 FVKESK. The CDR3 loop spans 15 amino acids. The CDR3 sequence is CASSPTLSGSNEQFF. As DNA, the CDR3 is TGTGCCAGCAGCCCCACCCTTAGCGGGTCCAATGAGCAGTTCTTC.

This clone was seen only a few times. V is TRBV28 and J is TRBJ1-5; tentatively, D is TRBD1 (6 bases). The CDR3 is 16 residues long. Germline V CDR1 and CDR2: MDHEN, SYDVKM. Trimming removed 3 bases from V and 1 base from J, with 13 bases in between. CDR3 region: CASSLRGWVSNQPQHF. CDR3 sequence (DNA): TGTGCCAGCAGTTTGAGGGGGTGGGTGAGCAATCAGCCCCAGCATTTT. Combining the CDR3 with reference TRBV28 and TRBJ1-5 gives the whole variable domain DVKVTQSSRYLVKRTGEKVFLECVQDMDHENMFWYRQDPGLGLRLIYFSYDVKMKEKGDIPEGYSVSREKKERFSLILESASTNQTSMYLCASSLRGWVSNQPQHFGDGTRLSIL.

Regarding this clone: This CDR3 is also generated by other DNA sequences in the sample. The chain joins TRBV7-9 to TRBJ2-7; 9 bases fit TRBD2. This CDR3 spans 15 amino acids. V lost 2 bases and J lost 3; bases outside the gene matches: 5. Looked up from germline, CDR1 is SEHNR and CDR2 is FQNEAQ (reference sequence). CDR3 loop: CASSLLGSGSYEQYF. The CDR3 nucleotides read TGTGCCAGCAGCTTATTGGGTAGCGGGAGCTACGAGCAGTACTTC.

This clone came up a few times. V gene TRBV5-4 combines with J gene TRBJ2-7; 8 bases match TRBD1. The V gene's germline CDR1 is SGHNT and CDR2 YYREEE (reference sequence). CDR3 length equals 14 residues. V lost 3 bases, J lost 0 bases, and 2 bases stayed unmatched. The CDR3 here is CASSSGGSSYEQYF. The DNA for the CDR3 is TGTGCCAGCAGCTCAGGGGGCAGCTCCTACGAGCAGTACTTC.

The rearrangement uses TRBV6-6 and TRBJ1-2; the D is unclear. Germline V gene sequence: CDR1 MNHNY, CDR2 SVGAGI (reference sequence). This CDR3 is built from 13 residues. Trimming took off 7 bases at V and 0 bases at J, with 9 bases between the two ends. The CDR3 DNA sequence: TGTGCCAGCAAGAAACTGCCTAACTATGGCTACACCTTC. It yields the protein CASKKLPNYGYTF.

The DNA of the CDR3 is TGTGCCAGCAGCCAGGCAGGGGCTGGAAACACCATATATTTT. Protein product: CASSQAGAGNTIYF. The chain uses TRBV7-9 and TRBJ1-3; the D gene is possibly TRBD1 (6 bases). The germline V gene has CDR1 SEHNR and CDR2 FQNEAQ (reference sequence). The CDR3 spans 14 residues. V lost 5 bases and J lost 2, with 10 bases in between.

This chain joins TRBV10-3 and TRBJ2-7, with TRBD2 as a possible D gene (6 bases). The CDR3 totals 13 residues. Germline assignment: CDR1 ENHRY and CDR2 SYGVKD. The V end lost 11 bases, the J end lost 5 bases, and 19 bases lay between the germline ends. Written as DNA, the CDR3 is TGTGCCGTCTCCGGGACTGAACCCGACGAGCAGTACTTC. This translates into CAVSGTEPDEQYF.

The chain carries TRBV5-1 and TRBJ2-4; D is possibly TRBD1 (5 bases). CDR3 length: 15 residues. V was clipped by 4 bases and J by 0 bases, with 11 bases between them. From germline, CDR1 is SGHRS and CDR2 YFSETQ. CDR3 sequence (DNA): TGCGCCAGCAGCCCCCTCCAGGGAGCCAAAAACATTCAGTACTTC. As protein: CASSPLQGAKNIQYF.